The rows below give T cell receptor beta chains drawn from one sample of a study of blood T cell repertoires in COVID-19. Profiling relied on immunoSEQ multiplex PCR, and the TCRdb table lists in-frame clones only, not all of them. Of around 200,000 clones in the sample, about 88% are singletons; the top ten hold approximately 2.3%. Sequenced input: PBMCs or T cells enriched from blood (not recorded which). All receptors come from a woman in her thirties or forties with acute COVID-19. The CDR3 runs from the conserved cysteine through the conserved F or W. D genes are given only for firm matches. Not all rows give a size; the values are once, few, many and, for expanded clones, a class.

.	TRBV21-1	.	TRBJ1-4	TGTGCCAGCAGCAAAACCGGGACAGGGGCCCAAGAAAAACTGTTTTTT	CASSKTGTGAQEKLFF
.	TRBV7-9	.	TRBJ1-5	TGTGCCAGCAGCTTAACCGCCGGGCCCCAGCATTTT	CASSLTAGPQHF
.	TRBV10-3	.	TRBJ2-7	TGTGCCACAGGCAGGTCGGACGAGCAGTACTTC	CATGRSDEQYF
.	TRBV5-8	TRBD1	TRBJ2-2	TGTGCCAGCTGGGGGGACAGGACGCTCACCGGGGAGCTGTTTTTT	CASWGDRTLTGELFF
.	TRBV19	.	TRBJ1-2	TGTGCCAGTAGTATCTTCCAGGGAACTAACTATGGCTACACCTTC	CASSIFQGTNYGYTF
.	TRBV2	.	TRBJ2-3	TGTGCCAGCAGTGAACTAGAGACGCAGTATTTT	CASSELETQYF
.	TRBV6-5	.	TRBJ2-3	TGTGCCAGCAGCCGCGGCCTTCCCCGCGAGGATACGCAGTATTTT	CASSRGLPREDTQYF
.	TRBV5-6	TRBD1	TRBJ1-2	TGTGCCAGCAGCTTGGTGGATGTCCAGGGGGGCTATGGCTACACCTTC	CASSLVDVQGGYGYTF
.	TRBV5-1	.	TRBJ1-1	TGCGCCAGCAGCTTCGAAACAGGGTTCACTGAAGCTTTCTTT	CASSFETGFTEAFF
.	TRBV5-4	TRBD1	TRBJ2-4	TGTGCCAGCAGCAGTGGGACAGGACCTCCAAACATTCAGTACTTC	CASSSGTGPPNIQYF
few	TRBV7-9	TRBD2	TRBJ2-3	TGTGCCAGCAGCTTTAGCGGGAGTACAGATACGCAGTATTTT	CASSFSGSTDTQYF
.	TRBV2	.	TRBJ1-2	TGTGCCAGCAGTGAACACAGGGACCTATTACCGTATGGCTACACCTTC	CASSEHRDLLPYGYTF
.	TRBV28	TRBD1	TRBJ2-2	TGTGCCAGCAGTCCCCGGGACAGGGGTTTGTCCGGGGAGCTGTTTTTT	CASSPRDRGLSGELFF
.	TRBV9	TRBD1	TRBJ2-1	TGTGCCAGCAGCCCACAGGGGGCGAACAGAAATGAGCAGTTCTTC	CASSPQGANRNEQFF
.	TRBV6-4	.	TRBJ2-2	TGTGCCAGCAGTGAAGGGGCAGAACCCACCGGGGAGCTGTTTTTT	CASSEGAEPTGELFF
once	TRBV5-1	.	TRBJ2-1	TGCGCCAGCAGCGCAACGACAGGTAGCTCCTACAATGAGCAGTTCTTC	CASSATTGSSYNEQFF
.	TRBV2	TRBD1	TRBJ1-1	TGTGCCCGGACAGGGGTAACTGAAGCTTTCTTT	CARTGVTEAFF
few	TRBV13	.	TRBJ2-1	TGTGCCAGCAGCTTCGTCGGGGAGAATGAGCAGTTCTTC	CASSFVGENEQFF
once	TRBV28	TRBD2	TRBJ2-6	TGTGCCAGCAGTAGCGGGGGGGTTGCCCCTTCTGGGGCCAACGTCCTGACTTTC	CASSSGGVAPSGANVLTF
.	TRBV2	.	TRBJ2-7	TGTGCCAGCAGTGTAACACAGCACTACGAGCAGTACTTC	CASSVTQHYEQYF
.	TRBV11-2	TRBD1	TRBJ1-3	TGTGCCAGCAGCCATCGGACAGGACCTGGAAACACCATATATTTT	CASSHRTGPGNTIYF
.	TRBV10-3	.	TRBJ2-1	TGTGCCATCAACTCGGGGGAGTGGCCCAATGAGCAGTTCTTC	CAINSGEWPNEQFF
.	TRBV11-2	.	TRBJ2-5	TGTGCCAGCAGCTTAGATGGGGGGAACAGAGAGACCCAGTACTTC	CASSLDGGNRETQYF
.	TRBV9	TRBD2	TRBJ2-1	TGTGCCAGCAGCGAGAGCGGGAGGGCCAACTACAATGAGCAGTTCTTC	CASSESGRANYNEQFF
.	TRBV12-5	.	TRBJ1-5	TGTGCTAGTGGCCCCGGCGTCGAGGGCAATCAGCCCCAGCATTTT	CASGPGVEGNQPQHF
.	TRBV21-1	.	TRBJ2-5	TGTGCCAGCAGCAAAGAGAGGAGAACCCAGTACTTC	CASSKERRTQYF
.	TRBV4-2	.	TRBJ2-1	TGTGCCAGCAGCCAAGTGGCAGCTAGGGGGTACAATGAGCAGTTCTTC	CASSQVAARGYNEQFF
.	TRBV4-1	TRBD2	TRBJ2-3	TGCGCCAGCAGCCGCCCGACTAGCGGGGTGAGCACAGATACGCAGTATTTT	CASSRPTSGVSTDTQYF
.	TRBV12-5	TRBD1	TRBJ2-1	TGTGCTAGTGCCCGGGACAGGGGTTTAGGTGAGCAGTTCTTC	CASARDRGLGEQFF
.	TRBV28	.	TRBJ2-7	TGTGCCAGCAGTTTCCAGGCTCGATACGAGCAGTACTTC	CASSFQARYEQYF
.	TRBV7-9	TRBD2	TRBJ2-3	TGTGCCAGCAGCTTAGGGTGGGAGGGAGTAAAGACAGATACGCAGTATTTT	CASSLGWEGVKTDTQYF
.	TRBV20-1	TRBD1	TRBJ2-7	TGCAGTGCTAGTACAGTGTTAGGATCACAGGGGGCCGAGCAGTACTTC	CSASTVLGSQGAEQYF
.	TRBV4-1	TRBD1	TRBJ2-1	TGCGCCAGCAGCCGCCCGGCAGGGGGCTTGTCCTACAATGAGCAGTTCTTC	CASSRPAGGLSYNEQFF
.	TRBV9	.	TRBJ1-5	TGTGCCAGCAGCCCGACCGGACATAGCAATCAGCCCCAGCATTTT	CASSPTGHSNQPQHF
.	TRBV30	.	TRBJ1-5	TGTGCCTGGAGTTTTGGACATTCGAGCAATCAGCCCCAGCATTTT	CAWSFGHSSNQPQHF
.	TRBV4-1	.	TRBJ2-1	TGCGCCAGCAGCCAAGACCGACAGCGGGAGTTCTTC	CASSQDRQREFF
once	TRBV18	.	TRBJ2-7	TGTGCCAGCTCACCGCCCGAGGGCAAGCAGTACTTC	CASSPPEGKQYF
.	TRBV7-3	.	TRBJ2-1	TGTGCCAGCAGCTTAAATCGACTGTCCAATGAGCAGTTCTTC	CASSLNRLSNEQFF
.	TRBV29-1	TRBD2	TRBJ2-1	TGCAGCGTAGTGGGACTAGAAAAGAATGAGCAGTTCTTC	CSVVGLEKNEQFF
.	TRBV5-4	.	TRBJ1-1	TGTGCCAGCAGCACCAGGTCTGTGATGAACACTGAAGCTTTCTTT	CASSTRSVMNTEAFF
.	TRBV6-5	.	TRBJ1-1	TGTGCCAGCACCAACGGGGGAGGTACTGAAGCTTTCTTT	CASTNGGGTEAFF
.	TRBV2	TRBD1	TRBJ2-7	TGTGCCAGCAGTGAACGACAGGGCTACGAGCAGTACTTC	CASSERQGYEQYF
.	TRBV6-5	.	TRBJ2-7	TGTGCCAGCAGTCGTCCCGGGGGAGGTGTAGGGGAGCAGTACTTC	CASSRPGGGVGEQYF
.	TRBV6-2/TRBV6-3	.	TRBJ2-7	TGTGCCAGCAGTTTGCGGCAAGTCGAGCAGTACTTC	CASSLRQVEQYF
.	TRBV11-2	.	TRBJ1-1	TGTGCCAGCAGCCTAAACCCCAGGGAAGCTTTCTTT	CASSLNPREAFF
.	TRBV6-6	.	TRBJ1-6	TGTGCCAGCAGTTACTCGACCGGGGGGGGATCACCCCTCCACTTT	CASSYSTGGGSPLHF
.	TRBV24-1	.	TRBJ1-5	TGTGCCACCACGACCGGATATAGCAATCCTGGCCAGCATTTT	CATTTGYSNPGQHF
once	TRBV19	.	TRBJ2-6	TGTGCCAGTAGTATGACAGCCTTGGCTGGGGCCAACGTCCTGACTTTC	CASSMTALAGANVLTF
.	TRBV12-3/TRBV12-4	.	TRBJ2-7	TGTGCCAGCAGTTTAGTCGCGGGCTACGAGCAGTACTTC	CASSLVAGYEQYF
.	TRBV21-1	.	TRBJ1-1	TGTGCCAGCAGGGCAGGGTATGAGAACACTGAAGCTTTCTTT	CASRAGYENTEAFF
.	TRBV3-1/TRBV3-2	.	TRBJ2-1	TGTGCCAGCAGCCAAGATATGTGGGGCGCGATTAATGAGCAGTTCTTC	CASSQDMWGAINEQFF
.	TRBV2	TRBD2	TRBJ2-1	TGTGCCAGCAGTGCGGCGGGGGGCCCCTCCTACAATGAGCAGTTCTTC	CASSAAGGPSYNEQFF
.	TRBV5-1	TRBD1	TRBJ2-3	TGCGCCAGCAGCCTAAAACCGGGACAGGGAAGGGGAGATACGCAGTATTTT	CASSLKPGQGRGDTQYF
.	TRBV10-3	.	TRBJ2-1	TGTGCCATCAGTGATCGGACTGGGTACAATGAGCAGTTCTTC	CAISDRTGYNEQFF
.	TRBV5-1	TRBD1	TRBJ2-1	TGCGCCAGCAGCCCGGAGGGACAGGGGGTCGGTGAGCAGTTCTTC	CASSPEGQGVGEQFF